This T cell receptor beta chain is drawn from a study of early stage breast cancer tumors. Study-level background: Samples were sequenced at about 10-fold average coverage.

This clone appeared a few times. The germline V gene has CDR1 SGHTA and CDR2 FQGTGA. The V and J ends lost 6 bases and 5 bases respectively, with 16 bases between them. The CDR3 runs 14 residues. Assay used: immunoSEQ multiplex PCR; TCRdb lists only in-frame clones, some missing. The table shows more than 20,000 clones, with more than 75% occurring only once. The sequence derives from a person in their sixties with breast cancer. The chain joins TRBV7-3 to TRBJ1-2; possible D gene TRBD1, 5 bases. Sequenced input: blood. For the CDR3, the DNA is TGTGCCAGCAGGGACCCCGGGGCGGATTATGGCTACACCTTC. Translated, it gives CASRDPGADYGYTF.